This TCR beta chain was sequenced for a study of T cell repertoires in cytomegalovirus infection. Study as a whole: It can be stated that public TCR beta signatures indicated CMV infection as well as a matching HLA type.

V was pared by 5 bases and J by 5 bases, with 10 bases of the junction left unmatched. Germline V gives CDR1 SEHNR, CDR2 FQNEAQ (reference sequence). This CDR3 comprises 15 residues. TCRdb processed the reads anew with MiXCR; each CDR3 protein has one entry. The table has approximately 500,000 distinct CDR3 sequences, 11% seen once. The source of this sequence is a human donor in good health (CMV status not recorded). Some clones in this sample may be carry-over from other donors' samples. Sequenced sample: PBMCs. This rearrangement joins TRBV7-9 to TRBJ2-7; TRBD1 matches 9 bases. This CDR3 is CASSTKPGQGNEQYF. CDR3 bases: TGTGCCAGCAGCACAAAGCCGGGACAGGGTAACGAGCAGTACTTC.